This TCR beta chain was recovered during a study of cytomegalovirus exposure and HLA in healthy donors. Primers included in the PCR were 60 Vbeta and 13 Jbeta primers. Repertoires were generated with immunoSEQ multiplex PCR, while TCRdb's copy carries only in-frame clones and drops some. Of about 170,000 clones in the sample, over 70% were seen once. This CDR3 spans 17 amino acids. From germline, CDR1 is MDHEN and CDR2 SYDVKM. Trimming at V came to 6 bases and at J to 3 bases, leaving 13 bases not matched to a gene. The sample comprised PBMCs. The chain has TRBV28 and TRBJ1-3; 8 positions match TRBD1. The source of this sequence is a female donor in good health and CMV-seronegative. The chain's CDR3 is CASSPQAGGKGGNTIYF. The DNA of the CDR3 is TGTGCCAGCAGCCCACAGGCAGGGGGCAAAGGTGGAAACACCATATATTTT.